The 21 T cell receptor beta chains in this list originate from one sample, sequenced in a study of response to subunit inactivated influenza vaccine. TCRdb itself ran the RT-PCR reads through MiXCR, one entry per CDR3 protein. Seen here are fewer than 250,000 distinct CDR3 sequences, 13% to 15% observed once, and the top ten hold roughly 24%. Source: CD8+ T cells sorted from PBMCs, taken more than 4 days after vaccination. The origin of the receptors is a man aged 45 to 65 who received an inactivated influenza vaccine.

In this sample, this clonotype turned up a few times. The V call is TRBV12-3 or TRBV12-4, the J call TRBJ1-5; D gene uncertain. The CDR3 is 13 residues long. The ends were cut back, 5 bases at V and 4 bases at J, with 9 bases in the middle. CDR3 nucleotides: TGTGCCAGCAGTCCCTCCCAAAATCAGCCCCAGCATTTT. Encoded protein: CASSPSQNQPQHF.

The rearrangement links TRBV7-9 to TRBJ1-1; D is perhaps TRBD1 (5 bases). The CDR3 covers 16 residues. The V gene's germline CDR1 is SEHNR and CDR2 FQNEAQ (reference sequence). The ends were cut back, 5 bases at V and 1 base at J, with 17 bases in the middle. CDR3 in DNA: TGTGCCAGCAGCCCCCGAACTGCAGGGCCGAACACTGAAGCTTTCTTT. Translating it yields CASSPRTAGPNTEAFF.

The genes are TRBV12-3 or TRBV12-4 and TRBJ2-2; perhaps TRBD1 as D (6 bases). This CDR3 comprises 12 residues. V lost 7 bases and J 6 bases, leaving 9 bases between the germline ends. CDR3 region: CASTQGSGELFF. In DNA, the CDR3 is TGTGCCAGCACCCAGGGGTCCGGGGAGCTGTTTTTT.

The V call is TRBV3-1, the J call TRBJ2-7, with no clear D. Per the germline V gene, CDR1 is LGHDT and CDR2 is YNNKEL (reference sequence). Trimming removed 0 bases from V and 1 base from J, with 7 bases in between. This CDR3 has 14 amino acids. The CDR3 DNA reads TGTGCCAGCAGCCAAGATAGTAGGTCCTACGAGCAGTACTTC. Its protein product is CASSQDSRSYEQYF.

The rearrangement uses TRBV7-6 and TRBJ2-3; D remains unclear. Germline loops: CDR1 SGHVS, CDR2 FNYEAQ. Trimming removed 0 bases from V and 2 bases from J, with 6 bases in between. This CDR3 comprises 14 residues. The CDR3, as DNA: TGTGCCAGCAGCTTAGCGCCTGACACAGATACGCAGTATTTT. Residues: CASSLAPDTDTQYF.

This clonotype was seen more than once but under ten times. The rearrangement uses TRBV19 and TRBJ2-7; TRBD2 might be the D (6 bases). V was shortened by 7 bases and J by 1 base, with 17 bases between the two germline ends. The CDR3 runs to 15 residues. Germline V CDR1 and CDR2: LNHDA, SQIVND (reference sequence). In nucleotides, the CDR3 is TGTGCCAGTAACCCTTCGGGAGACGGGTCCTACGAGCAGTACTTC. Its protein is CASNPSGDGSYEQYF.

This clonotype was picked up a small number of times. V is TRBV9 and J is TRBJ2-1; the D is unclear. This CDR3 has 12 amino acids. The ends were cut back, 3 bases at V and 8 bases at J, with 9 bases in the middle. Germline V gene data show CDR1 as SGDLS and CDR2 as YYNGEE. CDR3 region: CASSDRRDEQFF. CDR3 nucleotide sequence: TGTGCCAGCAGCGACCGTAGGGATGAGCAGTTCTTC.

This chain links TRBV11-2 with TRBJ2-5; weak D call: TRBD1 (6 bases). The length of the CDR3 is 16 residues. Germline-derived CDR1 and CDR2 are SGHAT and FQNNGV. Trimming stripped 3 bases from V and 1 base from J, with 15 bases between. CDR3 residues: CASSLVGAKFQETQYF. The CDR3 coding sequence is TGTGCCAGCAGCTTGGTGGGGGCGAAGTTCCAAGAGACCCAGTACTTC.

This clonotype was observed a few times. In DNA form, the CDR3 reads TGTGCCAGCAGCTTATATTCGACTAGCGGCCTCGAGGCAGATACGCAGTATTTT. Translation: CASSLYSTSGLEADTQYF. V usage is TRBV7-3 and J usage is TRBJ2-3; 9 bases map to TRBD2. The CDR3 length is 18 residues. Germline lookup yields CDR1 SGHTA and CDR2 FQGTGA. V gave up 2 bases and J gave up 4 bases; unmatched junction bases: 13.

V is TRBV10-1 and J is TRBJ2-5, with a possible D match to TRBD1 (5 bases). Trimming left V 0 bases short and J 4 bases short, with 18 bases between. Germline CDR1 reads WNHNN; CDR2 reads SYGVQD (reference sequence). CDR3 length: 17 residues. The DNA for the CDR3 is TGCGCCAGCAGTGAGTCGTGGGGCCCAAGTAGGCGAGAGACCCAGTACTTC. Residues: CASSESWGPSRRETQYF.

This clonotype was seen more than once but under ten times. The V call is TRBV6-2 or TRBV6-3, the J call TRBJ2-3; the D is unclear. Germline assignment: CDR1 MNHEY and CDR2 SVGEGT. This CDR3 spans 15 amino acids. Trimming took off 4 bases at V and 0 bases at J, with 11 bases between the two ends. The CDR3 DNA sequence: TGTGCCAGCAGTTGGACGGACCAGAGCACAGATACGCAGTATTTT. It translates to CASSWTDQSTDTQYF.

The chain recombines TRBV12-3 or TRBV12-4 with TRBJ1-5; D is unresolved. The CDR3 totals 15 residues. V was shortened by 2 bases and J by 1 base, with 9 bases between the two germline ends. The CDR3 DNA follows: TGTGCCAGCAGTTTACCCAGCCACAGCAATCAGCCCCAGCATTTT. It yields the protein CASSLPSHSNQPQHF.

The chain links TRBV28 to TRBJ2-5; 8 nucleotides line up with TRBD1. Germline V CDR1 and CDR2: MDHEN, SYDVKM. V lost 2 bases to trimming and J lost 4 bases; unmatched junction nucleotides: 6. This CDR3 has 15 residues. CDR3 residues: CASSLVGQGGETQYF. Written as DNA, the CDR3 is TGTGCCAGCAGTTTAGTCGGACAGGGTGGAGAGACCCAGTACTTC.

This chain uses TRBV7-6 with TRBJ2-1, with D possibly TRBD1 on 7 matching bases. Germline V gene data show CDR1 as SGHVS and CDR2 as FNYEAQ. This CDR3 spans 15 amino acids. V shed 1 base and J shed 3 bases, with 10 bases lying between them. This chain's CDR3 is CASSLGGDSYNEQFF. The CDR3 coding sequence is TGTGCCAGCAGCTTAGGGGGGGACAGCTACAATGAGCAGTTCTTC.

This clonotype has a single count. The DNA for the CDR3 is TGTGCCAGCAGTGAATTTGGGAACTACGAGCAGTACTTC. It specifies CASSEFGNYEQYF. This sequence joins TRBV6-1 and TRBJ2-7; no clear D. CDR1 is MNHNS and CDR2 is SASEGT in the germline V gene. V was shortened by 2 bases and J by 3 bases, with 8 bases between the two germline ends. CDR3 size: 13 residues.

Only a few counts were recorded for this clonotype. The chain combines TRBV9 with TRBJ2-1, with TRBD2 matching 13 bases. The CDR3 runs to 14 residues. Germline CDR1 reads SGDLS; CDR2 reads YYNGEE. J was trimmed by 10 bases and V by 4 bases; bases with no gene match: 5. DNA of the CDR3: TGTGCCAGCAGCCGGGGACTAGCGGGAAGAGAGCAGTTCTTC. Translating it yields CASSRGLAGREQFF. The variable domain in full, with the rest retrieved from reference TRBV9 and TRBJ2-1, is DSGVTQTPKHLITATGQRVTLRCSPRSGDLSVYWYQQSLDQGLQFLIQYYNGEERAKGNILERFSAQQFPDLHSELNLSSLELGDSALYFCASSRGLAGREQFFGPGTRLTVL.

The chain links TRBV28 to TRBJ2-7; 8 bases map to TRBD1. The CDR3 is 18 amino acids. V trimming: 2 bases; J trimming: 0 bases; junction bases outside the gene matches: 12. Germline V lookup: CDR1 MDHEN, CDR2 SYDVKM. CDR3 sequence: CASSLGSGWTGSSYEQYF. The CDR3, as DNA: TGTGCCAGCAGTTTAGGTTCCGGGTGGACAGGGAGCTCCTACGAGCAGTACTTC. Together with reference TRBV28 and TRBJ2-7, the CDR3 gives the full variable domain: DVKVTQSSRYLVKRTGEKVFLECVQDMDHENMFWYRQDPGLGLRLIYFSYDVKMKEKGDIPEGYSVSREKKERFSLILESASTNQTSMYLCASSLGSGWTGSSYEQYFGPGTRLTVT.

This clonotype showed up just a few times. The chain uses TRBV11-1 and TRBJ2-3; 8 bases are a match to TRBD1. The J segment lost 0 bases and the V segment lost 1 base, leaving 9 bases of the junction unmatched. Germline CDR1 reads SGHAT; CDR2 reads FQDESV (reference sequence). This CDR3 is built from 18 residues. The CDR3 reads CASSLGTGRTSSTDTQYF. The CDR3 DNA reads TGTGCCAGCAGCTTAGGGACAGGGCGGACTTCTAGCACAGATACGCAGTATTTT.

The chain joins TRBV29-1 to TRBJ2-2; 8 nucleotides align to TRBD2. The CDR3 runs 12 residues. The trim removed 7 bases at V and 6 bases at J, leaving 4 bases unmatched. Germline CDR1 is SQVTM and CDR2 is ANQGSEA. CDR3 amino acids: CSAGGGSGELFF. CDR3 coding DNA: TGCAGCGCCGGGGGGGGATCCGGGGAGCTGTTTTTT.

This clonotype has a handful of counts. The chain is built from TRBV5-6 and TRBJ2-4; D assignment may be TRBD1 or TRBD2 (5 bases each). The germline gives CDR1 SGHDT, CDR2 YYEEEE. Trimming stripped 2 bases from V and 0 bases from J, with 12 bases between. This CDR3 contains 16 residues. This CDR3 is CASSFPGPLAKNIQYF. The DNA of the CDR3 is TGTGCCAGCAGCTTCCCGGGGCCCCTAGCCAAAAACATTCAGTACTTC.

In this sample, this clonotype turned up a few times. This chain joins TRBV20-1 and TRBJ2-1, with 9 bases aligning to TRBD2. Losses at the gene ends were 3 bases for V and 2 bases for J; bases not matched to a gene: 5. CDR1 and CDR2 (germline): DFQATT, SNEGSKA (reference sequence). This CDR3 is built from 15 residues. CDR3 bases: TGCAGTGCTAGTTCCCTAGCGGGAACCTACAATGAGCAGTTCTTC. This codes for CSASSLAGTYNEQFF.